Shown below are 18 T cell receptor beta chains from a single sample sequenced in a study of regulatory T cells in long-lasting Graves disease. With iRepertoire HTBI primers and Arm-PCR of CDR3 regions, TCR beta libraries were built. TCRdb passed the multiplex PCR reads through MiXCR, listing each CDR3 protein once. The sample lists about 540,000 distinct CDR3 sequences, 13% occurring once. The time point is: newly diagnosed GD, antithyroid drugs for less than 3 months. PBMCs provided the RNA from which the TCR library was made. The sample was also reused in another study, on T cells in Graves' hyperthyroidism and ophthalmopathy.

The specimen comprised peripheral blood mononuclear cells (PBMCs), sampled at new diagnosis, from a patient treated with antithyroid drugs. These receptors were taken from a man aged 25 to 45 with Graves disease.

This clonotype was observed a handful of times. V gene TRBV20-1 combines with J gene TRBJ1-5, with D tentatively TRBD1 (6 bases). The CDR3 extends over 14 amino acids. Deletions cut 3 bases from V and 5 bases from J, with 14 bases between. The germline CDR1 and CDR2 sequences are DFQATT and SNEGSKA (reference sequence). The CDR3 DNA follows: TGCAGTGCTAGTACCCCGACAGGACATCAGCCCCAGCATTTT. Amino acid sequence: CSASTPTGHQPQHF.

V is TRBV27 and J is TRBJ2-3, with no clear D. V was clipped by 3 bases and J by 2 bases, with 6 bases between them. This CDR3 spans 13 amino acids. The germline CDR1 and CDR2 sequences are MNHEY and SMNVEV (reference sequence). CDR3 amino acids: CASSFLFTDTQYF. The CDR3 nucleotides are TGTGCCAGCAGTTTTCTATTCACAGATACGCAGTATTTT.

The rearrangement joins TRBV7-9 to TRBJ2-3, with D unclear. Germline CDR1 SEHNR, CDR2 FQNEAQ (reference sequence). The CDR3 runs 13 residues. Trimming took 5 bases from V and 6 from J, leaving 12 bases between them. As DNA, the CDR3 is TGTGCCAGCAGCAAAACCGATTGGGATACGCAGTATTTT. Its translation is CASSKTDWDTQYF.

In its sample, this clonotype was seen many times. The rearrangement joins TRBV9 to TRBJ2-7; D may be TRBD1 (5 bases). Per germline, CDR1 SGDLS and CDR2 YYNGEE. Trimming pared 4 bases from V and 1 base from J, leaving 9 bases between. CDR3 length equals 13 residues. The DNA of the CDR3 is TGTGCCAGCAGCATGGGGCGGTCCTACGAGCAGTACTTC. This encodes CASSMGRSYEQYF.

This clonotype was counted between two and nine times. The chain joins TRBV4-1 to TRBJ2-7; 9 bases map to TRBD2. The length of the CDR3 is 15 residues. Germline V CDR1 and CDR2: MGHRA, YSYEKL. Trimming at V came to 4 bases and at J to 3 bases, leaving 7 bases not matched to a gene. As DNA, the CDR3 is TGCGCCAGCAGCCTACGACTAGCGGCAGTCTACGAGCAGTACTTC. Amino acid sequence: CASSLRLAAVYEQYF.

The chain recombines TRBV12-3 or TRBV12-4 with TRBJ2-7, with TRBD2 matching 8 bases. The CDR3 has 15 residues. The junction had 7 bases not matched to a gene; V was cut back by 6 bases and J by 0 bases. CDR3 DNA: TGTGCCAGCAGGAGTAGCGGGGTAAACTCCTACGAGCAGTACTTC. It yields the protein CASRSSGVNSYEQYF.

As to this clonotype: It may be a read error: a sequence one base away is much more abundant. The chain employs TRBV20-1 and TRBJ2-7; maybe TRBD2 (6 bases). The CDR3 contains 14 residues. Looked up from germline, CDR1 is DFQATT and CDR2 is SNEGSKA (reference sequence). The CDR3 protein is CSARDLASSYERYF. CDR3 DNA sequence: TGCAGTGCACGGGACTTAGCAAGCTCCTACGAGCGGTACTTC.

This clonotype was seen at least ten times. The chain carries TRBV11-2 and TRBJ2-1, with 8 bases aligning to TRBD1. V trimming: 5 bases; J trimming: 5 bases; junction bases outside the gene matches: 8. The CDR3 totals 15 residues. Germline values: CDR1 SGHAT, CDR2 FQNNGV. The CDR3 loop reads CASSHVRGRHNEQFF. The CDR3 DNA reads TGTGCCAGCAGCCACGTCAGGGGGCGGCACAATGAGCAGTTCTTC.

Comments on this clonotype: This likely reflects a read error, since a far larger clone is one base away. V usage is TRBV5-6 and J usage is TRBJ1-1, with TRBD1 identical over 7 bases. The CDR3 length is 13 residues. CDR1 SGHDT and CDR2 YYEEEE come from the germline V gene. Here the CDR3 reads CASSWGQNTGAFF. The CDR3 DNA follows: TGTGCCAGCAGCTGGGGACAGAACACTGGAGCTTTCTTT. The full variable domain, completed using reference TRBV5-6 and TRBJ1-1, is DAGVTQSPTHLIKTRGQQVTLRCSPKSGHDTVSWYQQALGQGPQFIFQYYEEEERQRGNFPDRFSGHQFPNYSSELNVNALLLGDSALYLCASSWGQNTGAFFGQGTRLTVV.

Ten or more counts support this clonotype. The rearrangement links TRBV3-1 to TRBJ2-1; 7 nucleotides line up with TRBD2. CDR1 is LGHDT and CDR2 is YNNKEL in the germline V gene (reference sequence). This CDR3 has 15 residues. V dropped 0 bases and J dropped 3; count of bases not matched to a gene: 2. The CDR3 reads CASSQEASGYNEQFF. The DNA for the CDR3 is TGTGCCAGCAGCCAAGAGGCTAGCGGCTACAATGAGCAGTTCTTC.

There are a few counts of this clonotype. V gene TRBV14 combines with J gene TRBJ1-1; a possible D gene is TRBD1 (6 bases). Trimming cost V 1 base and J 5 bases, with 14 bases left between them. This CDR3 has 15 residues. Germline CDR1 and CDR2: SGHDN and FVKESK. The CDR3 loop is CASSQVQGMETEAFF. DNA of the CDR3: TGTGCCAGCAGCCAAGTGCAGGGGATGGAAACTGAAGCTTTCTTT.

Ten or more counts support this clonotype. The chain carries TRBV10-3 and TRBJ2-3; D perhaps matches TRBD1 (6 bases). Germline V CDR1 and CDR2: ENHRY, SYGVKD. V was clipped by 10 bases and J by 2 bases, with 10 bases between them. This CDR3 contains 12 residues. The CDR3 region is CATGATTDTQYF. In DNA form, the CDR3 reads TGTGCCACAGGGGCCACCACAGATACGCAGTATTTT.

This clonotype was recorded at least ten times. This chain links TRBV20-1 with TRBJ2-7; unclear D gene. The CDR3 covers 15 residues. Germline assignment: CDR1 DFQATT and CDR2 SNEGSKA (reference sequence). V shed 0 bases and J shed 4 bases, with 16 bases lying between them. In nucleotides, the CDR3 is TGCAGTGCTAGAGATAGGAGCCGCATCCGTTACGAGCAGTACTTC. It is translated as CSARDRSRIRYEQYF.

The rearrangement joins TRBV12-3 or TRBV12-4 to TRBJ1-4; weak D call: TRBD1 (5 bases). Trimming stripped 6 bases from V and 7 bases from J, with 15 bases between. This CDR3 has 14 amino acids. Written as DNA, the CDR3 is TGTGCCAGCAGGAATACGGGGGAGCGTGAAAAACTGTTTTTT. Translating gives CASRNTGEREKLFF.

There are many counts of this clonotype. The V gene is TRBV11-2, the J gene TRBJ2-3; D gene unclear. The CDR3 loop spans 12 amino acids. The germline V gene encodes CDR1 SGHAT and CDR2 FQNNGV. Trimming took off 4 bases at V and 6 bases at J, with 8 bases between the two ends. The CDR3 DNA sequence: TGTGCCAGCAGCTCACTGGCGGATACGCAGTATTTT. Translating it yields CASSSLADTQYF.

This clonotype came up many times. CDR3 amino acids: CASSEVYQGADTQYF. The CDR3, as DNA: TGTGCCAGCAGTGAAGTCTACCAGGGGGCAGATACGCAGTATTTT. This chain connects TRBV2 to TRBJ2-3; the match to TRBD1 covers 7 bases. The length of the CDR3 is 15 residues. CDR1 and CDR2 from the germline V gene are SNHLY and FYNNEI. After removal of 1 base from V and 4 bases from J, the junction contained 5 bases not matched to a gene.

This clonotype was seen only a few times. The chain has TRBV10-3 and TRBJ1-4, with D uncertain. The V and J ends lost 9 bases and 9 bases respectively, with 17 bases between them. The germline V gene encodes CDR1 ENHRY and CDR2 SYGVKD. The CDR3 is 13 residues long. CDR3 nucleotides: TGTGCCATACAGCGAGGCCTCGGTAAAAAACTGTTTTTT. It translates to CAIQRGLGKKLFF.

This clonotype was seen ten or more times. CDR3 protein: CASSESGARYGYTF. The DNA for the CDR3 is TGTGCCAGCAGTGAATCAGGGGCACGCTATGGCTACACCTTC. The gene calls are TRBV25-1 and TRBJ1-2; maybe TRBD1 (6 bases). Germline loops: CDR1 MGHDK, CDR2 SYGVNS. V lost 1 base to trimming and J lost 4 bases, with 10 bases between them. The CDR3 contains 14 residues.